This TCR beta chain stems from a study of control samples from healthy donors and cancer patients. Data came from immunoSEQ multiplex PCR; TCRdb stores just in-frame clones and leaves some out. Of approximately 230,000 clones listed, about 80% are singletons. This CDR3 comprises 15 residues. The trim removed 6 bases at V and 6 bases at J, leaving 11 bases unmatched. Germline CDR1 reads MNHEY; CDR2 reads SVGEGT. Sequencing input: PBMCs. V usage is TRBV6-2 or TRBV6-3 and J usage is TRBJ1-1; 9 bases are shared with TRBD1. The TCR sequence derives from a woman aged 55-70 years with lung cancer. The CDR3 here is CASSLRLRTGAEAFF. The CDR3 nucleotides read TGTGCCAGCAGCTTACGACTCCGGACAGGGGCTGAAGCTTTCTTT.